The next 3 T cell receptor beta chains were all read from a single sample in a study of blood T cell repertoires in COVID-19. Clones were read by immunoSEQ multiplex PCR, and TCRdb kept only the in-frame ones, dropping some. The data hold some 220,000 clones, with about 85% observed a single time. The sequencing input was peripheral blood. The receptors stem from a man over 45 who had recovered from COVID-19.

In nucleotides, the CDR3 is TGCGCCAGCAGCCCGGGACAGCTTCAACCGAACACTGAAGCTTTCTTT. Its translation: CASSPGQLQPNTEAFF. The V gene is TRBV5-1, the J gene TRBJ1-1, with 7 bases that match TRBD1. With 4 bases clipped from V and 1 base from J, the junction kept 10 bases outside the gene matches. The CDR3 covers 16 residues. CDR1 SGHRS and CDR2 YFSETQ come from the germline V gene. Using reference TRBV5-1 and TRBJ1-1 for the parts outside the CDR3, the full variable domain is KAGVTQTPRYLIKTRGQQVTLSCSPISGHRSVSWYQQTPGQGLQFLFEYFSETQRNKGNFPGRFSGRQFSNSRSEMNVSTLELGDSALYLCASSPGQLQPNTEAFFGQGTRLTVV.

The chain recombines TRBV30 with TRBJ1-6; 7 nucleotides align to TRBD1. The CDR3 consists of 15 residues. V lost 7 bases and J lost 0; bases outside the gene matches: 6. Germline V CDR1 and CDR2: GTSNPN, SVGIG (reference sequence). CDR3 residues: CASRQGSSYNSPLHF. CDR3 DNA sequence: TGTGCCTCCAGACAGGGAAGCTCCTATAATTCACCCCTCCACTTT.

The DNA for the CDR3 is TGTGCCAGCAGCTGGACTAGCGGGAGCTCCTACAATGAGCAGTTCTTC. Its translation is CASSWTSGSSYNEQFF. The chain combines TRBV11-2 with TRBJ2-1; 13 bases agree with TRBD2. The J segment lost 0 bases and the V segment lost 4 bases, leaving 0 bases of the junction unmatched. The CDR3 totals 16 residues. CDR1 and CDR2 (germline): SGHAT, FQNNGV.